This TCR beta chain comes out of a study of shared clonotypes between healthy human individuals. A CD45RA-negative memory subset and a CD45RA+ naive subset were separated from the CD4+ cells. Study results and limitations: Genetic and exposure-history diversity was limited by the small donor number.

Deep level was the assay's run setting. Sorted-subset replicate PCR reactions were performed with 200 ng DNA, corresponding to roughly 29,000 T cell genomes. Profiled with immunoSEQ multiplex PCR; TCRdb holds only in-frame clones, not every one. The repertoire holds some 300,000 clones, around 70% seen once, with roughly a tenth in the top ten. Looked up from germline, CDR1 is MGHDK and CDR2 is SYGVNS. Trimming took 4 bases from V and 3 from J, leaving 15 bases between them. This CDR3 spans 15 amino acids. This clone was observed many times. What it binds is not known. Distinct nucleotide sequences in the sample also encode this CDR3.

What was sequenced was memory CD4+ T cells sorted from blood. Sample subset: CD45RA-negative fraction. The chain links TRBV25-1 to TRBJ1-1, with a weak D call TRBD1 (5 bases). The source of this sequence is a man aged 30-40 years in good health. CDR3 region: CASSADNRGDTEAFF. CDR3 DNA: TGTGCCAGCAGTGCGGACAATCGAGGGGACACTGAAGCTTTCTTT.